These 17 T cell receptor beta chains came from one sample sequenced in a study of OX40 agonist ivuxolimab in advanced cancers. Libraries were prepared by immunoSEQ multiplex PCR; TCRdb keeps only in-frame clonotypes and omits some of them. The data contain 70,000 to 95,000 clones, roughly nine tenths of them singletons. The sequencing used CD4+ or CD8+ T cells sorted from blood, collected in a trial of the OX40 agonist ivuxolimab. The origin of the receptors is an adult with an advanced solid tumor such as melanoma, head and neck, liver or kidney cancer.

This chain joins TRBV30 and TRBJ2-3; D may be TRBD1 or TRBD2 (6 bases each). The germline gives CDR1 GTSNPN, CDR2 SVGIG (reference sequence). Deletions cut 0 bases from V and 4 bases from J, with 11 bases between. CDR3 size: 14 residues. This chain's CDR3 is CAWSVRGGSDTQYF. CDR3 coding DNA: TGTGCCTGGAGTGTACGAGGGGGGTCAGATACGCAGTATTTT.

The chain employs TRBV9 and TRBJ2-2; D remains unclear. The CDR3 consists of 14 residues. Trimming removed 0 bases from V and 5 bases from J, with 8 bases in between. CDR1 SGDLS and CDR2 YYNGEE come from the germline V gene. CDR3 sequence: CASSVEGYTGELFF. The CDR3 nucleotides are TGTGCCAGCAGCGTAGAAGGCTATACCGGGGAGCTGTTTTTT.

The rearrangement joins TRBV11-3 to TRBJ2-4; D ambiguous. Germline CDR1 and CDR2: SGHNT and YENEEA. Trimming left V 2 bases short and J 9 bases short, with 11 bases between. The CDR3 sequence is 13 residues long. Here the CDR3 reads CASSLFGDAIQYF. In DNA, the CDR3 is TGTGCCAGCAGCTTATTTGGGGATGCCATTCAGTACTTC.

This sequence joins TRBV6-1 and TRBJ2-3; 7 nucleotides align to TRBD1. This CDR3 region has 15 residues. Germline-derived CDR1 and CDR2 are MNHNS and SASEGT. With 3 bases clipped from V and 6 bases from J, the junction kept 9 bases outside the gene matches. CDR3 protein: CASSDGTAVTDTQYF. DNA for the CDR3: TGTGCCAGCAGTGACGGGACAGCGGTTACGGATACGCAGTATTTT.

The V call is TRBV6-6, the J call TRBJ2-1, with D possibly being TRBD1 (5 bases). Germline CDR1 and CDR2: MNHNY and SVGAGI (reference sequence). Trimming pared 8 bases from V and 4 bases from J, leaving 15 bases between. CDR3 length equals 14 residues. The CDR3 here is CASHLGAVYNEQFF. The CDR3 DNA sequence: TGTGCCAGCCACTTAGGGGCCGTATACAATGAGCAGTTCTTC.

The rearrangement links TRBV6-5 to TRBJ1-2; unclear D gene. The length of the CDR3 is 10 residues. V lost 8 bases to trimming and J lost 5 bases, with 6 bases between them. From germline, CDR1 is MNHEY and CDR2 SVGAGI. CDR3 amino acids: CASWEYGYTF. CDR3 in DNA: TGTGCCAGCTGGGAATATGGCTACACCTTC.

V and J are TRBV7-3 and TRBJ2-5, with D perhaps being TRBD1 or TRBD2 (5 bases each). This CDR3 is 12 amino acids long. Per germline, CDR1 SGHTA and CDR2 FQGTGA. Trimming removed 3 bases from V and 8 bases from J, with 10 bases in between. The CDR3 DNA is TGTGCCAGCAGCTTTTATGGGGGAACCCAGTACTTC. This sequence encodes CASSFYGGTQYF.

The chain recombines TRBV6-6 with TRBJ2-1; D is uncertain. CDR1 and CDR2 from the germline V gene are MNHNY and SVGAGI (reference sequence). CDR3 size: 11 residues. Trimming took off 6 bases at V and 3 bases at J, with 3 bases between the two ends. CDR3 sequence (DNA): TGTGCCAGCAGCCGCTACAATGAGCAGTTCTTC. Its translation is CASSRYNEQFF.

The rearrangement links TRBV25-1 to TRBJ1-4; D uncertain. The CDR3 spans 12 residues. In germline, CDR1 is MGHDK, CDR2 SYGVNS. Trimming pared 5 bases from V and 8 bases from J, leaving 9 bases between. CDR3 DNA: TGTGCCAGCAGTCACACGGGAGAAAAACTGTTTTTT. It codes for CASSHTGEKLFF.

This chain links TRBV5-8 with TRBJ2-5; D perhaps matches TRBD2 (5 bases). V gave up 0 bases and J gave up 1 base, with 13 bases separating them. This CDR3 comprises 16 residues. Germline V CDR1 and CDR2: SGHTS, YDEGEE. CDR3: CASSLGSTGSQETQYF. CDR3 bases: TGTGCCAGCAGCTTGGGATCAACGGGATCCCAAGAGACCCAGTACTTC.

The V gene is TRBV2, the J gene TRBJ2-3; 7 bases line up with TRBD2. V dropped 5 bases and J dropped 3; count of bases not matched to a gene: 8. The germline V gene encodes CDR1 SNHLY and CDR2 FYNNEI. The CDR3 spans 15 residues. The CDR3 is CASSQSGRGTDTQYF. DNA of the CDR3: TGTGCCAGCAGTCAATCAGGGAGGGGTACAGATACGCAGTATTTT.

This chain uses TRBV25-1 with TRBJ2-3; D remains unclear. Germline values: CDR1 MGHDK, CDR2 SYGVNS. The CDR3 runs to 13 residues. V was pared by 8 bases and J by 2 bases, with 11 bases between. CDR3 in amino acids: CASEASNTDTQYF. The CDR3 nucleotides are TGTGCCAGCGAGGCGAGTAACACAGATACGCAGTATTTT.

The chain recombines TRBV5-1 with TRBJ1-4; D possibly corresponds to TRBD1 (6 bases). The CDR3 loop spans 13 amino acids. Trimming took 5 bases from V and 7 from J, leaving 12 bases between them. Germline loops: CDR1 SGHRS, CDR2 YFSETQ. The CDR3 sequence: CASSYREGEKLFF. The CDR3 nucleotides read TGCGCCAGCAGTTACAGGGAGGGTGAAAAACTGTTTTTT. The full variable domain, with the rest looked up from reference TRBV5-1 and TRBJ1-4, is KAGVTQTPRYLIKTRGQQVTLSCSPISGHRSVSWYQQTPGQGLQFLFEYFSETQRNKGNFPGRFSGRQFSNSRSEMNVSTLELGDSALYLCASSYREGEKLFFGSGTQLSVL.

This clone was found once. The genes are TRBV19 and TRBJ1-1; maybe TRBD1 (5 bases). Per the germline V gene, CDR1 is LNHDA and CDR2 is SQIVND (reference sequence). Trimming left V 3 bases short and J 2 bases short, with 7 bases between. This CDR3 is 13 amino acids long. The CDR3: CASSMGGNTEAFF. CDR3 coding DNA: TGTGCCAGTAGTATGGGGGGAAACACTGAAGCTTTCTTT.

J is TRBJ2-2 and V is TRBV4-1; no clear D. The CDR3 totals 16 residues. CDR1 is MGHRA, CDR2 YSYEKL, per germline. The V and J ends lost 0 bases and 4 bases respectively, with 12 bases between them. The CDR3 protein is CASSQEPNLGTGELFF. In DNA form, the CDR3 reads TGCGCCAGCAGCCAAGAACCGAACCTAGGCACCGGGGAGCTGTTTTTT.

The chain employs TRBV7-3 and TRBJ2-3; TRBD1 matches at 11 bases. The V segment lost 1 base and the J segment 4 bases; nucleotides outside the gene matches: 4. This CDR3 is 16 amino acids long. Germline CDR1 reads SGHTA; CDR2 reads FQGTGA. This CDR3 is CASSLRGQGGPDTQYF. The CDR3 nucleotides read TGTGCCAGCAGCTTAAGGGGACAGGGGGGACCAGATACGCAGTATTTT.

CDR3: CASSPTGHGGDTQYF. The CDR3 region has the DNA TGTGCCAGCTCACCAACCGGCCACGGGGGGGATACGCAGTATTTT. The chain combines TRBV18 with TRBJ2-3; TRBD2 aligns across 7 bases. Unmatched junction bases numbered 8, after V lost 2 bases and J lost 6 bases. This CDR3 is 15 amino acids long. CDR1 KGHSH and CDR2 LQKENI come from the germline V gene.